This TCR beta chain was recovered during a study of OX40 agonist ivuxolimab in advanced cancers. It was autoimmune disease history or systemic immunosuppression that excluded patients. Germline assignment: CDR1 MDHEN and CDR2 SYDVKM. The CDR3 has 15 amino acids. The J segment lost 6 bases and the V segment lost 3 bases, leaving 6 bases of the junction unmatched. Assay: immunoSEQ multiplex PCR; the TCRdb copy retains only in-frame clones and omits some. The sample carries 35,000 to 45,000 clones, approximately 90% recorded once. The chain recombines TRBV28 with TRBJ2-7, with TRBD1 matching over 12 bases. This TCR was recovered from an adult with an advanced solid tumor such as melanoma, head and neck, liver or kidney cancer. Material: CD4+ or CD8+ T cells sorted from blood, obtained in a trial of the OX40 agonist ivuxolimab. CDR3 DNA: TGTGCCAGCAGTTTGGGGACAGGGGGCAATTTCGAGCAGTACTTC. Amino acid sequence: CASSLGTGGNFEQYF.